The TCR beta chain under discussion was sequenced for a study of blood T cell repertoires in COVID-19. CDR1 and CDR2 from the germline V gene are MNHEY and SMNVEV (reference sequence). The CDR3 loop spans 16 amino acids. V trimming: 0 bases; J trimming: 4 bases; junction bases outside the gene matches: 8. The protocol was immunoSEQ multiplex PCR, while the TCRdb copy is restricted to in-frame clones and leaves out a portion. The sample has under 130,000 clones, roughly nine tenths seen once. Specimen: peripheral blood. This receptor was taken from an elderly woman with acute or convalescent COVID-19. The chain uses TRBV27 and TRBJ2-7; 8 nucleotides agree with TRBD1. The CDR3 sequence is CASSLSARTGLYEQYF. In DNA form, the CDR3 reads TGTGCCAGCAGTTTATCAGCCAGGACAGGGCTATACGAGCAGTACTTC.